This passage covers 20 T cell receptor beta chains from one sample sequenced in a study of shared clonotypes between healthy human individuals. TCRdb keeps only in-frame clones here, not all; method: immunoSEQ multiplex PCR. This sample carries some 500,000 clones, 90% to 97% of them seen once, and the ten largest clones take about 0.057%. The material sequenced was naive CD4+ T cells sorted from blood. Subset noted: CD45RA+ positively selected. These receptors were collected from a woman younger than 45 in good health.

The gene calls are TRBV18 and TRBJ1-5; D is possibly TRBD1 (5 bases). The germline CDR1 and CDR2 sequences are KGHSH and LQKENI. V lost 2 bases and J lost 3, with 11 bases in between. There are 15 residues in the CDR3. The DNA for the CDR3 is TGTGCCAGCTCACCATCGGCCAGGGACAATCAGCCCCAGCATTTT. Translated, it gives CASSPSARDNQPQHF.

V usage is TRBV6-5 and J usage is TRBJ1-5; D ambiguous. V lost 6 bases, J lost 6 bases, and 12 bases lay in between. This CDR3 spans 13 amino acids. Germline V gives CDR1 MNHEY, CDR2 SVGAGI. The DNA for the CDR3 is TGTGCCAGCAGCCCCGAATCCTTTCAGCCCCAGCATTTT. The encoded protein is CASSPESFQPQHF.

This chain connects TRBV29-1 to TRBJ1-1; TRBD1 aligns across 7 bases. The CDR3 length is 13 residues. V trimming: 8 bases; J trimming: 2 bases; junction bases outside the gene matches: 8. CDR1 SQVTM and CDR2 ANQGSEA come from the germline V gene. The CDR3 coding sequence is TGCAGCTACCAACAGGGGAGAAACACTGAAGCTTTCTTT. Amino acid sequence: CSYQQGRNTEAFF.

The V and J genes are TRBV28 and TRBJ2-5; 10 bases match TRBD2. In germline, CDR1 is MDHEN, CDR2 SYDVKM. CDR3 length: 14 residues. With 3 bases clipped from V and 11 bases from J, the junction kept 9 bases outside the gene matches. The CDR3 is CASSFTSGAREQYF. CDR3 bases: TGTGCCAGCAGTTTTACTAGCGGGGCGAGGGAGCAGTACTTC.

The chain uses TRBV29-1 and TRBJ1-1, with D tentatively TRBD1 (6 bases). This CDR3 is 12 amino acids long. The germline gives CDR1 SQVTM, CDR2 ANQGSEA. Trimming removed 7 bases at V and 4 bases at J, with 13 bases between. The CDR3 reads CSATLQGTEAFF. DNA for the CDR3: TGCAGCGCCACCTTACAGGGCACTGAAGCTTTCTTT.

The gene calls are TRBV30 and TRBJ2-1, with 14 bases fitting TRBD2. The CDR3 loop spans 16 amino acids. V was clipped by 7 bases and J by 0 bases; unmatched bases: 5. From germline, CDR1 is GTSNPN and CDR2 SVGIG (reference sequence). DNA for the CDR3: TGTGCCTATGTAGGGACTAGCGGGAGCTCCTACAATGAGCAGTTCTTC. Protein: CAYVGTSGSSYNEQFF.

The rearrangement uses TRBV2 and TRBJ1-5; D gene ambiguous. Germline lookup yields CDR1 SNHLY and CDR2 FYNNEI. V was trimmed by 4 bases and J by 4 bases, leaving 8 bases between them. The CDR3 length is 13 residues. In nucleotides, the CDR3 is TGTGCCAGCAGTGCGTCAGTTAATCAGCCCCAGCATTTT. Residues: CASSASVNQPQHF.

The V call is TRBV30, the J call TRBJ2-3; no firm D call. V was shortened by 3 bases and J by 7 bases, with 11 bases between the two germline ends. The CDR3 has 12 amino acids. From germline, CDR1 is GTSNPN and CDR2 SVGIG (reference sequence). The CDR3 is CAWRGMANTQYF. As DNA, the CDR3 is TGTGCCTGGAGAGGAATGGCAAATACGCAGTATTTT.

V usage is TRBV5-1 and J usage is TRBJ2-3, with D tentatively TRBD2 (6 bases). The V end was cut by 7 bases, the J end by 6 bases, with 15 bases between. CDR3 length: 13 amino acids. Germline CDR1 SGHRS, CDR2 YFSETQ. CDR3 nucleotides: TGCGCCAGCTGGGGACTGGCTCCGGATACGCAGTATTTT. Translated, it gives CASWGLAPDTQYF.

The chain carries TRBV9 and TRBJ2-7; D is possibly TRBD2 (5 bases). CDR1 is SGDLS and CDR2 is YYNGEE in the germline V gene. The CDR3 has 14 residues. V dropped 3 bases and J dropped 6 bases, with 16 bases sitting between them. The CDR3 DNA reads TGTGCCAGCAGCGCCGAACTAGTGCCGGGCGAGCAGTACTTC. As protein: CASSAELVPGEQYF.

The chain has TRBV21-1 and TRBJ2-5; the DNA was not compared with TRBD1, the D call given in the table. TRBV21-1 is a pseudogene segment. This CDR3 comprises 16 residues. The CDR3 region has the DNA TGTGCCAGCAGCTCATGGACAGGGGGCTTGGGAGAGACCCAGTACTTC. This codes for CASSSWTGGLGETQYF.

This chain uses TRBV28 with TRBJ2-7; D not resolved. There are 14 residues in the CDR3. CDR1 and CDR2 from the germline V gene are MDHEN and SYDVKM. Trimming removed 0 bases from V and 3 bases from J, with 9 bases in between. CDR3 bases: TGTGCCAGCAGTTTATGGGCTAGGAACTACGAGCAGTACTTC. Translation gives CASSLWARNYEQYF.

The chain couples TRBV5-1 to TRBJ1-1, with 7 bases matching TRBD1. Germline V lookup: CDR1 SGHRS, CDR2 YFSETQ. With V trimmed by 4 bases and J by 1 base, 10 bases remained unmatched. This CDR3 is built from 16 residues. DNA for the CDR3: TGCGCCAGCAGCCACACGGGGGCAGGGGGGAACACTGAAGCTTTCTTT. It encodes CASSHTGAGGNTEAFF. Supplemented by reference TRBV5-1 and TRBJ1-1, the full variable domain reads KAGVTQTPRYLIKTRGQQVTLSCSPISGHRSVSWYQQTPGQGLQFLFEYFSETQRNKGNFPGRFSGRQFSNSRSEMNVSTLELGDSALYLCASSHTGAGGNTEAFFGQGTRLTVV.

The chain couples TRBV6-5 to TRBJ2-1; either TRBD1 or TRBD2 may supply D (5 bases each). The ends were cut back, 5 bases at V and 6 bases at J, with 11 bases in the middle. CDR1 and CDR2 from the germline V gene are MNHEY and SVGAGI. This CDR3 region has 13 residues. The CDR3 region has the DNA TGTGCCAGCAGTCCGGGACCGATCAATGAGCAGTTCTTC. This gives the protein CASSPGPINEQFF.

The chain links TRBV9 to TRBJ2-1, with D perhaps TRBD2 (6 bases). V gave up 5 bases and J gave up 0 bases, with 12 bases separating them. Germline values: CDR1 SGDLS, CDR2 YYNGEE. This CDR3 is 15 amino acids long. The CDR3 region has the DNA TGTGCCAGCAGGTCGGACGGGAGCTCCTACAATGAGCAGTTCTTC. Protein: CASRSDGSSYNEQFF.

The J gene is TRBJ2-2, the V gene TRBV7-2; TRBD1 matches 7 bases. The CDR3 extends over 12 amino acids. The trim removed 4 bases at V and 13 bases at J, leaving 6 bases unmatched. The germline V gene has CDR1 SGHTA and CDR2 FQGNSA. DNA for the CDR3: TGTGCCAGCAGCTCGACAGGGTTTGGGCTGTTTTTT. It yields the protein CASSSTGFGLFF.

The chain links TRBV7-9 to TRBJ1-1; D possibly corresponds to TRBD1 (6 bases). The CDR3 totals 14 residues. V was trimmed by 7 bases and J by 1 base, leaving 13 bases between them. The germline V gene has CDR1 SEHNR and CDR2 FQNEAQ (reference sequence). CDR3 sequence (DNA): TGTGCCAGCACCTGGGGGGGACAGAACACTGAAGCTTTCTTT. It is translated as CASTWGGQNTEAFF.

The CDR3 coding sequence is TGCAGCGTTGAATCGGAGGGAACGGGAAACACCATATATTTT. Translation: CSVESEGTGNTIYF. V is TRBV29-1 and J is TRBJ1-3; D is uncertain. CDR3 length: 14 residues. Germline V lookup: CDR1 SQVTM, CDR2 ANQGSEA. V dropped 2 bases and J dropped 4 bases, with 12 bases sitting between them.

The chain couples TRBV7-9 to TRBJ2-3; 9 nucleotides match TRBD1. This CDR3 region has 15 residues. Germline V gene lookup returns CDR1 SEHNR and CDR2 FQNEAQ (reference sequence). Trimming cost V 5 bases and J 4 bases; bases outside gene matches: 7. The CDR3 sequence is CASSPTGGVADTQYF. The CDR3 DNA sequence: TGTGCCAGCAGCCCAACAGGGGGCGTCGCAGATACGCAGTATTTT.

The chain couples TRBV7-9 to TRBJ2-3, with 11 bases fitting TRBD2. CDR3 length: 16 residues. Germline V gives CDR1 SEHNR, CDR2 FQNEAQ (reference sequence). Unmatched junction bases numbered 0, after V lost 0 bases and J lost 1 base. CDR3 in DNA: TGTGCCAGCAGCTTAGCACTAGCGGGGGGCACAGATACGCAGTATTTT. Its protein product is CASSLALAGGTDTQYF.